This T cell receptor beta chain was observed in a study of blood T cells in healthy people across ages. At the level of the study: About one barcoded beta molecule per two T cells was the capture yield of template switching.

Notes on the study in general: Expanded clonotype changes were possibly confounded by unknown donor CMV status. Bulk PBMC profiling left naive and antigen-experienced comparisons inconclusive.

Sample-barcoded 5' priming and a J-beta primer mix drove a second PCR of roughly 6 to 12 cycles. A template-switch adaptor that had 12 random nucleotides put a tag on each cDNA molecule. TCRdb recomputed calls from the 5' RACE reads with MiXCR, one row per CDR3 protein. The table lists 720,000 or so distinct CDR3 sequences, approximately 40% of them singletons. Germline CDR1 reads SNHLY; CDR2 reads FYNNEI. V was clipped by 2 bases and J by 5 bases, with 12 bases between them. The CDR3 sequence is 15 residues long. This clonotype was seen a few times. What it binds is unknown. V and J are TRBV2 and TRBJ2-2; D gene ambiguous. This TCR was recovered from an elderly man in good health. What was sequenced was blood. In nucleotides, the CDR3 is TGTGCCAGCAGTGAATCGTCAGGAGCAACCGGGGAGCTGTTTTTT. It is translated as CASSESSGATGELFF.